The 18 T cell receptor beta chains presented below share a single source sample, sequenced in a study of early T cells in non-severe SARS-CoV-2 infection. TCRdb used MiXCR to reprocess the 5' RACE reads, holding one entry per CDR3 protein. The sample consists of about 27,000 distinct CDR3 sequences, roughly 5.6% of them appearing once. Sequencing was performed on whole blood. The origin of the receptors is an adult who was a healthcare worker with PCR-confirmed SARS-CoV-2 infection or an uninfected control (not recorded which).

The rearrangement uses TRBV20-1 and TRBJ2-1; 10 bases map to TRBD2. V gave up 0 bases and J gave up 9 bases; unmatched junction bases: 8. Germline V CDR1 and CDR2: DFQATT, SNEGSKA (reference sequence). The length of the CDR3 is 15 residues. Here the CDR3 DNA reads TGCAGTGCTAGAGATTTCAGGACTAGCGGAATTGAGCAGTTCTTC. It encodes CSARDFRTSGIEQFF.

This clonotype was seen many times. The chain couples TRBV5-6 to TRBJ2-7, with TRBD2 matching over 7 bases. The CDR3 covers 14 residues. The V segment lost 0 bases and the J segment 1 base; nucleotides outside the gene matches: 1. Germline loops: CDR1 SGHDT, CDR2 YYEEEE. This CDR3 is CASSLAGGSYEQYF. The CDR3 nucleotides read TGTGCCAGCAGCTTGGCCGGGGGGTCCTACGAGCAGTACTTC. The whole variable domain, remainder taken from reference TRBV5-6 and TRBJ2-7, is DAGVTQSPTHLIKTRGQQVTLRCSPKSGHDTVSWYQQALGQGPQFIFQYYEEEERQRGNFPDRFSGHQFPNYSSELNVNALLLGDSALYLCASSLAGGSYEQYFGPGTRLTVT.

The V call is TRBV20-1, the J call TRBJ2-3; perhaps TRBD1 as D (5 bases). Deletions cut 3 bases from V and 4 bases from J, with 11 bases between. Looked up from germline, CDR1 is DFQATT and CDR2 is SNEGSKA (reference sequence). The CDR3 has 13 amino acids. The CDR3 here is CSASTGSPDTQYF. In DNA form, the CDR3 reads TGCAGTGCTAGTACAGGCTCCCCAGATACGCAGTATTTT.

The chain uses TRBV20-1 and TRBJ2-3; D ambiguous. Germline CDR1 reads DFQATT; CDR2 reads SNEGSKA (reference sequence). This CDR3 contains 13 residues. Between the trimmed V and J ends, which lost 3 bases and 2 bases, there was a span of 9 bases. This chain's CDR3 is CSAREPNTDTQYF. Written as DNA, the CDR3 is TGCAGTGCTAGGGAACCGAACACAGATACGCAGTATTTT.

This clonotype came up many times. This chain uses TRBV12-3 or TRBV12-4 with TRBJ2-4; D gene unclear. V dropped 7 bases and J dropped 0 bases, with 4 bases sitting between them. The CDR3 consists of 12 residues. DNA for the CDR3: TGTGCCAGCAAGGGAGCCAAAAACATTCAGTACTTC. It specifies CASKGAKNIQYF.

This clonotype was recorded at least ten times. The chain employs TRBV3-1 and TRBJ2-1; 9 positions agree with TRBD2. V dropped 4 bases and J dropped 6; count of bases not matched to a gene: 10. Germline V lookup: CDR1 LGHDT, CDR2 YNNKEL (reference sequence). This CDR3 has 16 residues. The CDR3 reads CASSRTLAGLSNEQFF. DNA of the CDR3: TGTGCCAGCAGCCGGACTCTAGCGGGACTATCCAATGAGCAGTTCTTC.

This clonotype came up a few times. The chain joins TRBV20-1 to TRBJ1-6, with D uncertain. Per the germline V gene, CDR1 is DFQATT and CDR2 is SNEGSKA (reference sequence). V was pared by 3 bases and J by 4 bases, with 7 bases between. The CDR3 has 13 residues. The CDR3 is CSARKAYNSPLHF. Written as DNA, the CDR3 is TGCAGTGCTAGGAAGGCTTATAATTCACCCCTCCACTTT.

This clonotype turned up a few times. The chain is built from TRBV29-1 and TRBJ2-1; 8 bases are shared with TRBD2. The CDR3 totals 15 residues. Germline lookup yields CDR1 SQVTM and CDR2 ANQGSEA. J was trimmed by 4 bases and V by 7 bases; bases with no gene match: 12. CDR3 sequence reads: CSALPPREAYNEQFF. The CDR3 DNA follows: TGCAGCGCCCTACCCCCGCGGGAGGCGTACAATGAGCAGTTCTTC.

This clonotype was recorded at least ten times. V is TRBV25-1 and J is TRBJ1-1; TRBD1 is a possible D gene (6 bases). Trimming took off 4 bases at V and 3 bases at J, with 12 bases between the two ends. Germline CDR1 and CDR2: MGHDK and SYGVNS. CDR3 length equals 14 residues. CDR3 loop: CASSVRGGDTEAFF. The CDR3 DNA reads as TGTGCCAGCAGTGTCAGAGGGGGGGACACTGAAGCTTTCTTT.

This clonotype was counted at least ten times. The chain has TRBV10-3 and TRBJ2-3, with D possibly matching TRBD1 (5 bases). This CDR3 is 13 amino acids long. The germline gives CDR1 ENHRY, CDR2 SYGVKD. V lost 6 bases to trimming and J lost 6 bases, with 13 bases between them. CDR3 nucleotides: TGTGCCATCAGGTCAGGGCTCCCCGATACGCAGTATTTT. Protein: CAIRSGLPDTQYF.

This clonotype was counted at least ten times. V usage is TRBV29-1 and J usage is TRBJ2-2; tentatively, D is TRBD1 (6 bases). V lost 7 bases and J 6 bases, leaving 9 bases between the germline ends. Germline loops: CDR1 SQVTM, CDR2 ANQGSEA. The CDR3 has 11 residues. CDR3 loop: CSGTEAGELFF. The CDR3 coding sequence is TGCAGCGGGACAGAGGCCGGGGAGCTGTTTTTT.

This clonotype was observed a few times. This chain connects TRBV5-1 to TRBJ2-2; D is uncertain. Germline CDR1 SGHRS, CDR2 YFSETQ. V was shortened by 3 bases and J by 0 bases, with 6 bases between the two germline ends. The CDR3 covers 14 residues. The CDR3 reads CASSSPANTGELFF. CDR3 bases: TGCGCCAGCAGCTCGCCCGCGAACACCGGGGAGCTGTTTTTT.

The genes are TRBV7-2 and TRBJ2-1, with 7 nucleotides matching TRBD2. CDR3 length: 16 amino acids. Trimming at V came to 5 bases and at J to 2 bases, leaving 9 bases not matched to a gene. In germline, CDR1 is SGHTA, CDR2 FQGNSA. CDR3 DNA: TGTGCCAGCAGCCCGCCAGGGAGGGGTGCCTACAATGAGCAGTTCTTC. Protein: CASSPPGRGAYNEQFF.

The sample holds a few counts of this clonotype. The V gene is TRBV27, the J gene TRBJ2-7; 10 positions agree with TRBD2. The CDR3 length is 15 residues. Trimming at V came to 3 bases and at J to 2 bases, leaving 4 bases not matched to a gene. CDR1 MNHEY and CDR2 SMNVEV come from the germline V gene (reference sequence). As DNA, the CDR3 is TGTGCCAGCAGTTTCACGCTAGCGGGAGCCTACGAGCAGTACTTC. Its translation is CASSFTLAGAYEQYF.

This clonotype was seen a few times. The chain combines TRBV5-4 with TRBJ2-2, with a weak D call TRBD1 (5 bases). The length of the CDR3 is 16 residues. V was clipped by 0 bases and J by 6 bases, with 15 bases between them. Germline V gene data show CDR1 as SGHNT and CDR2 as YYREEE (reference sequence). CDR3 sequence: CASSLGGTRAPGELFF. CDR3 nucleotide sequence: TGTGCCAGCAGCTTGGGTGGTACCAGGGCTCCCGGGGAGCTGTTTTTT.

V gene TRBV7-2 combines with J gene TRBJ1-1; D is unresolved. Germline V gene lookup returns CDR1 SGHTA and CDR2 FQGNSA. The CDR3 runs 13 residues. The V end was cut by 3 bases, the J end by 0 bases, with 5 bases between. The CDR3 DNA reads TGTGCCAGCAGCTTGATAGTGAACACTGAAGCTTTCTTT. Amino acids: CASSLIVNTEAFF.

Only a few counts were recorded for this clonotype. V gene TRBV10-3 combines with J gene TRBJ2-3; TRBD1 matches at 7 bases. J lost 4 bases, V lost 6 bases, and 1 base had no gene match. Germline V CDR1 and CDR2: ENHRY, SYGVKD. CDR3 length: 12 amino acids. DNA of the CDR3: TGTGCCATCAGCCAGGGGGCAGATACGCAGTATTTT. This sequence encodes CAISQGADTQYF.

This clonotype has more than one count but fewer than ten. The chain is built from TRBV18 and TRBJ2-1; 11 nucleotides match TRBD2. Germline assignment: CDR1 KGHSH and CDR2 LQKENI. This CDR3 has 16 amino acids. The V gene end was trimmed by 3 bases and the J gene end by 3 bases; junction bases not matched to a gene: 4. The CDR3 sequence is CASSPVAGGRYNEQFF. The CDR3, as DNA: TGTGCCAGCTCACCGGTAGCGGGGGGGCGCTACAATGAGCAGTTCTTC.